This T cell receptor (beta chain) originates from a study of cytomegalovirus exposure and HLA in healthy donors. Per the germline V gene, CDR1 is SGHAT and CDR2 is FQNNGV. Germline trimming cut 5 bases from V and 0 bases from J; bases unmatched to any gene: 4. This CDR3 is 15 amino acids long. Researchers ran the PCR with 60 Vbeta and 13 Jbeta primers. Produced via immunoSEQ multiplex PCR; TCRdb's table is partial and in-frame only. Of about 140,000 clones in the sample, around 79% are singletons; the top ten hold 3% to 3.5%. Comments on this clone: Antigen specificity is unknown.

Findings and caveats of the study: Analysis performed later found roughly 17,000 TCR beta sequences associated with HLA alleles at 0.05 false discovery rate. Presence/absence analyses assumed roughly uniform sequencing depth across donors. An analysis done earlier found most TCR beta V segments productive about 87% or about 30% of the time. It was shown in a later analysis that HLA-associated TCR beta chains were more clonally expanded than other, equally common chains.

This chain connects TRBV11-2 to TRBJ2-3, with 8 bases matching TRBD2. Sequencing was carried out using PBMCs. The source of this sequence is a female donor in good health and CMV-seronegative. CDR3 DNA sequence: TGTGCCAGCAGCCTCGGGAGGGCCAGCACAGATACGCAGTATTTT. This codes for CASSLGRASTDTQYF.